Ten or more counts support the clone carrying this T cell receptor beta chain. Antigen specificity is unknown. This sample is drawn from a study of human T cells and chemical hapten exposure. Single cDNA molecules in the library carried unique molecular identifiers attached during preparation. TCRdb redid the calling of the RACE reads with MiXCR, one entry per CDR3 protein. The sample includes more than 80,000 distinct CDR3 sequences, less than 11% seen only once; the top ten take roughly 5%. Trimming cost V 2 bases and J 6 bases; bases outside gene matches: 3. The CDR3 length is 16 residues. Per the germline V gene, CDR1 is MNHEY and CDR2 is SVGEGT. The time point denotes: patch test 2, 6 weeks after DPC sensitization. The treatment was: therapeutic diphenylcyclopropenone sensitization with weekly scalp DPC. Those who donated were patients with alopecia, 18 to 70 years of age, and suitable for DPC. The study extracted total RNA from unfractionated whole blood.

General observations from the study: TCRs at a frequency above 1 in 1000 stayed unchanged with DPC sensitization.

The clonotype comes from a woman in her forties or fifties with alopecia areata. Some clones in this sample may be carry-over from other donors' samples. The gene calls are TRBV6-2 or TRBV6-3 and TRBJ2-1; 14 bases are a match to TRBD2. This material consisted of whole blood, taken in connection with sensitization to the hapten diphenylcyclopropenone (DPC). CDR3 sequence reads: CASSYGTSGRGNEQFF. CDR3 nucleotide sequence: TGTGCCAGCAGTTACGGGACTAGCGGGAGAGGCAATGAGCAGTTCTTC.